A selection of T cell receptor beta chains follows, all from one sample in a study of beta chain features in type 1 diabetes. Assay used: immunoSEQ multiplex PCR; TCRdb lists only in-frame clones, some missing. Seen here are 300,000 to 350,000 clones, approximately 8% observed once, and the top ten hold 0.44%. The sequenced sample was central memory CD4+ T cells from blood. The receptors originated from a woman between 18 and 29 years old in good health. Each CDR3 is given with its conserved first and last residue. The D gene is left open where the match is weak. A clone size is listed for some rows: how often the clone was seen (once, few, many), or a class if it is expanded.

V gene	J gene	clone size	D gene	CDR3 DNA	CDR3 protein
TRBV6-5	TRBJ2-5	few	-	TGTGCCAGCAGTTACGTCAGGCAAGAGACCCAGTACTTC	CASSYVRQETQYF
TRBV7-9	TRBJ2-3	few	-	TGTGCCAGCAGCTTAGCAGGGTGGACGCAGTATTTT	CASSLAGWTQYF
TRBV7-3	TRBJ2-3	few	-	TGTGCCAGCAGCTCCCCTCAAGAGGGTGGTACGCAGTATTTT	CASSSPQEGGTQYF
TRBV6-5	TRBJ2-3	-	TRBD1	TGTGCCAGCAGGGACAGGGGGCGCACAGATACGCAGTATTTT	CASRDRGRTDTQYF
TRBV5-6	TRBJ2-2	few	-	TGTGCCAGCAGCTTGGGAGGGATGACAGCGAACACCGGGGAGCTGTTTTTT	CASSLGGMTANTGELFF
TRBV2	TRBJ1-1	few	-	TGTGCCAGCAGTAACAGTATGAACACTGAAGCTTTCTTT	CASSNSMNTEAFF
TRBV5-1	TRBJ2-5	few	-	TGCGCCAGCAGCTTGTTGTCGGGAGATGGGCAAGAGACCCAGTACTTC	CASSLLSGDGQETQYF
TRBV18	TRBJ1-1	many	-	TGTGCCAGCTCACCAGGGAGAAACACTGAAGCTTTCTTT	CASSPGRNTEAFF
TRBV28	TRBJ2-1	few	TRBD2	TGTGCCAGCAGTCCGAGCGGGAGTGGGGGTCTAGAGCAGTTCTTC	CASSPSGSGGLEQFF
TRBV7-2	TRBJ2-3	many	-	TGTGCCAGCAGCTCTCAGGGGAGCGCAGATACGCAGTATTTT	CASSSQGSADTQYF
TRBV6-5	TRBJ2-1	few	TRBD1	TGTGCCAGCAGTAGGGGACAGATCAATGAGCAGTTCTTC	CASSRGQINEQFF
TRBV10-2	TRBJ2-1	few	-	TGCGCCAGCATTCGGGACCCCTACAATGAGCAGTTCTTC	CASIRDPYNEQFF
TRBV10-3	TRBJ1-2	once	TRBD1	TGTGCCATCAAGTCGACAGGGGACTATGGCTACACCTTC	CAIKSTGDYGYTF
TRBV15	TRBJ2-3	-	-	TGTGCCACCAGCAGAGATTTGGGAACAGATACGCAGTATTTT	CATSRDLGTDTQYF
TRBV2	TRBJ2-5	many	-	TGTGCCAGCAGTAGTAACAGGTTGGAGACCCAGTACTTC	CASSSNRLETQYF
TRBV7-2	TRBJ2-7	many	TRBD2	TGTGCCAGCAGCTCGGGGCGCGGGAGGTCCCACGAGCAGTACTTC	CASSSGRGRSHEQYF
TRBV7-2	TRBJ2-1	few	TRBD2	TGTGCCAGCAGCTTAAGAAGCGGGATATACAATGAGCAGTTCTTC	CASSLRSGIYNEQFF
TRBV10-3	TRBJ1-2	-	TRBD1	TGTGCCATCAGTGAGTCCAGAGAAGTCACAGGGGGTCACACCTTC	CAISESREVTGGHTF
TRBV9	TRBJ2-1	many	TRBD2	TGTGCCAGCAGCGACCCCCTTCGACTAGCGGGATACAATGAGCAGTTCTTC	CASSDPLRLAGYNEQFF
TRBV7-2	TRBJ2-5	-	-	TGTGCCAGCACCGTCCAGGGCCAAGAGACCCAGTACTTC	CASTVQGQETQYF
TRBV15	TRBJ2-7	few	-	TGTGCCACCAGCCCGGTACCAAAGGGCTCCTACGAGCAGTACTTC	CATSPVPKGSYEQYF
TRBV6-5	TRBJ1-2	few	-	TGTGCCAGCAGGGAAAAAAACTATGGCTACACCTTC	CASREKNYGYTF
TRBV7-8	TRBJ2-1	-	-	TGTGCCAGCAGCCAATCGACAATTTACAATGAGCAGTTCTTC	CASSQSTIYNEQFF
TRBV4-2	TRBJ2-2	-	TRBD2	TGTGCCAGCATGGCGGGAGGGAACACCGGGGAGCTGTTTTTT	CASMAGGNTGELFF
TRBV7-9	TRBJ1-1	few	-	TGTGCCAGCAGCTTAGCTGGGGTAAGGAAAAACACTGAAGCTTTCTTT	CASSLAGVRKNTEAFF
TRBV7-8	TRBJ1-2	-	TRBD1	TGTGCCAGCAGCATCTACGGACAGGGGAGATGGTATGGCTACACCTTC	CASSIYGQGRWYGYTF
TRBV11-2	TRBJ2-7	-	TRBD1	TGTGCCAGCAGCTTAGGAATCGGGACAGGGCTTGAGCAGTACTTC	CASSLGIGTGLEQYF
TRBV10-3	TRBJ2-7	-	-	TGTGCCATCAGCTCGGGTACTAGCCGGCAGGAGCAGTACTTC	CAISSGTSRQEQYF
TRBV5-1	TRBJ2-2	few	-	TGCGCCAGCAGTACCGGGACAGGGGAGCTGTTTTTT	CASSTGTGELFF
TRBV25-1	TRBJ2-1	-	-	TGTGCCAGCAGTGCCAATATGGTGCAGTTCTTC	CASSANMVQFF
TRBV12-2	TRBJ2-3	-	-	TGTGCAAGTCGCTCCCACCTAGCGGGACTGCTCACAGATACGCAGTATTTT	CASRSHLAGLLTDTQYF
TRBV5-1	TRBJ2-5	few	-	TGCGCCAGCAGCTTGGTTAGAGGAGGGGGAAGTTCAGAGACCCAGTACTTC	CASSLVRGGGSSETQYF
TRBV7-9	TRBJ1-1	-	-	TGTGCCAGCGGCCTTTACGGATTGAACACTGAAGCTTTCTTT	CASGLYGLNTEAFF
TRBV7-7	TRBJ2-3	few	-	TGTGCTAGCAGCTTAGGTAGTTCGGATACGCAGTATTTT	CASSLGSSDTQYF
TRBV25-1	TRBJ2-3	-	TRBD2	TGTGCCAGCGCTAGCGGGGGGGCAGATACGCAGTATTTT	CASASGGADTQYF
TRBV29-1	TRBJ2-1	many	-	TGCAGCGTCAACTTCGGTCTCCAGTTTAGCAATGAGCAGTTCTTC	CSVNFGLQFSNEQFF
TRBV2	TRBJ1-2	-	-	TGTGCCAGCAGTGCAACAGCCTATGGCTACACCTTC	CASSATAYGYTF
TRBV11-2	TRBJ2-7	few	-	TGTGCCAGCAGCTTAGCGCCTTGGGTGAACACCTTAGCCTACGAGCAGTACTTC	CASSLAPWVNTLAYEQYF
TRBV9	TRBJ1-5	few	-	TGTGCCAGCAGCGCGGGGACCTCTCAGCCCCAGCATTTT	CASSAGTSQPQHF
TRBV7-4	TRBJ2-4	-	-	TGTGCCAGCAGCATCACAAAAGCCAAAAACATTCAGTACTTC	CASSITKAKNIQYF
TRBV7-9	TRBJ2-7	-	TRBD1	TGTGCCAGCAGCCCGGGACAGGGAGGTGACGAGCAGTACTTC	CASSPGQGGDEQYF
TRBV7-9	TRBJ2-1	-	TRBD2	TGTGCCAGCAGCGTGACTAGCGGGAGGGGGAATGAGCAGTTCTTC	CASSVTSGRGNEQFF
TRBV28	TRBJ1-2	few	TRBD1	TGTGCCAGCAGTCCCCTACCCGACAGGGGCTATGGCTACACCTTC	CASSPLPDRGYGYTF
TRBV14	TRBJ2-1	-	-	TGTGCCAGCAGCCAAGCTTCCGGGAAGCAGTTCTTC	CASSQASGKQFF
TRBV11-2	TRBJ2-5	many	TRBD1	TGTGCCAGCAGCTCCGGGACAGGCGGACAAGAGACCCAGTACTTC	CASSSGTGGQETQYF
TRBV6-6	TRBJ2-3	few	-	TGTGCCAGCAGTTACGTATTCGATACGCAGTATTTT	CASSYVFDTQYF
TRBV5-1	TRBJ2-2	few	TRBD1	TGCGCCAGCAGCTTGGCCCCCGGGACAGGACCCGGGGAGCTGTTTTTT	CASSLAPGTGPGELFF
TRBV27	TRBJ2-2	few	TRBD2	TGTGCCAGCAGTCCGCGTGGGAGGGCGAACACCGGGGAGCTGTTTTTT	CASSPRGRANTGELFF
TRBV7-3	TRBJ2-1	few	-	TGTGCCAGCAGCTTGGGACTTACTTACAATGAGCAGTTCTTC	CASSLGLTYNEQFF
TRBV7-9	TRBJ2-7	-	-	TGCGCCAGCAGCCAAGATCGGGTCGGCTACGAGCAGTACTTC	CASSQDRVGYEQYF
TRBV7-6	TRBJ2-5	-	TRBD1	TGTGCCAGCAGCCCCTCGACAGGGAGAGAGACCCAGTACTTC	CASSPSTGRETQYF
TRBV2	TRBJ2-2	-	-	TGTGCCAGCACCAGACTAGCGAACACCGGGGAGCTGTTTTTT	CASTRLANTGELFF
TRBV10-3	TRBJ2-1	few	-	TGTGCCATCAGTGAGGGCGGTAGTCACGATGAGCAGTTCTTC	CAISEGGSHDEQFF